This T cell receptor beta chain originates from a study of shared clonotypes between healthy human individuals. Study findings and constraints: Naive subsets generally had larger estimated richness than memory subsets.

The germline V gene has CDR1 MDHEN and CDR2 SYDVKM. The CDR3 is 15 amino acids. The V gene lost 2 bases and the J gene lost 4 bases, with 14 bases spanning the gap. Naive CD8 cells comprised CD45RO-negative, CCR7-positively selected cells, excluding terminally differentiated effector memory CD45RA+ cells. Notes on this clone: Its cognate antigen is unknown.

Libraries were prepared by immunoSEQ multiplex PCR; TCRdb keeps only in-frame clonotypes and omits some of them. The table has about 800,000 clones, about 96% seen once. The V and J genes are TRBV28 and TRBJ1-2; no clear D. The TCR originated in a man aged 30 to 39 in good health. The specimen was naive CD8+ T cells sorted from blood. The CDR3 spells CASSLVSSSGYGYTF. The CDR3 DNA is TGTGCCAGCAGTTTAGTGAGCTCCTCCGGCTATGGCTACACCTTC.